These 27 T cell receptor beta chains came from one sample sequenced in a study of cytomegalovirus exposure and HLA in healthy donors. PCR primers comprised 60 Vbeta and 13 Jbeta primers. Profiling relied on immunoSEQ multiplex PCR, and the TCRdb table lists in-frame clones only, not all of them. The sample carries 220,000 or so clones, 75% recorded once. Specimen: PBMCs. The receptor set was obtained from a woman aged 25 to 39 in good health and CMV-seronegative.

The chain couples TRBV4-1 to TRBJ2-3; the match to TRBD2 covers 9 bases. In germline, CDR1 is MGHRA, CDR2 YSYEKL. The CDR3 sequence is 15 residues long. The trim removed 0 bases at V and 14 bases at J, leaving 12 bases unmatched. CDR3 residues: CASSQESGVSGRWYF. The CDR3 DNA sequence: TGCGCCAGCAGCCAAGAATCCGGGGTGAGCGGGAGGTGGTATTTT.

The CDR3 loop reads CASSLGDRENTEAFF. In DNA form, the CDR3 reads TGCGCCAGCAGCTTGGGGGACAGAGAGAACACTGAAGCTTTCTTT. V gene TRBV5-1 combines with J gene TRBJ1-1, with 7 bases that match TRBD1. The CDR3 has 15 amino acids. After removal of 0 bases from V and 1 base from J, the junction contained 3 bases not matched to a gene. Germline CDR1 and CDR2: SGHRS and YFSETQ.

The rearrangement uses TRBV19 and TRBJ2-1; D might be TRBD1 (5 bases). CDR1 is LNHDA, CDR2 SQIVND, per germline (reference sequence). The CDR3 covers 13 residues. The V end was cut by 1 base, the J end by 9 bases, with 10 bases between. The CDR3 here is CASSIAWGSEQFF. The CDR3 DNA is TGTGCCAGTAGTATAGCGTGGGGCAGTGAGCAGTTCTTC.

In nucleotides, the CDR3 is TGTGCCTGGAGTGTACAAAGGACTAGCGGAAGCTCCTACAATGAGCAGTTCTTC. Translation gives CAWSVQRTSGSSYNEQFF. V usage is TRBV30 and J usage is TRBJ2-1; 10 positions agree with TRBD2. Germline CDR1 is GTSNPN and CDR2 is SVGIG (reference sequence). V dropped 0 bases and J dropped 0; count of bases not matched to a gene: 8. The CDR3 extends over 18 amino acids.

The chain links TRBV11-3 to TRBJ1-6, with TRBD1 as a possible D gene (6 bases). Germline values: CDR1 SGHNT, CDR2 YENEEA. V was shortened by 1 base and J by 10 bases, with 14 bases between the two germline ends. There are 15 residues in the CDR3. CDR3 nucleotides: TGTGCCAGCAGCTTAGCCCGGGGCCAGGGGTCACCCCTCCACTTT. Translation: CASSLARGQGSPLHF. Variable domain in full (rest from reference TRBV11-3 and TRBJ1-6): EAGVVQSPRYKIIEKKQPVAFWCNPISGHNTLYWYLQNLGQGPELLIRYENEEAVDDSQLPKDRFSAERLKGVDSTLKIQPAELGDSAVYLCASSLARGQGSPLHFGNGTRLTVT.

Regarding this clone: Other DNA sequences in the same sample also yield this CDR3. The rearrangement uses TRBV4-1 and TRBJ1-1; the D is unclear. This CDR3 has 13 amino acids. CDR1 and CDR2 from the germline V gene are MGHRA and YSYEKL. Trimming took off 1 base at V and 1 base at J, with 4 bases between the two ends. Here the CDR3 DNA reads TGCGCCAGCAGCCAAGTCAGGAACACTGAAGCTTTCTTT. Amino acids: CASSQVRNTEAFF.

V and J are TRBV5-4 and TRBJ2-2, with D hard to call. V gave up 3 bases and J gave up 1 base, with 13 bases separating them. From germline, CDR1 is SGHNT and CDR2 YYREEE (reference sequence). The CDR3 sequence is 16 residues long. Here the CDR3 DNA reads TGTGCCAGCAGCTCCTACTTCGCAGGGAACACCGGGGAGCTGTTTTTT. This gives the protein CASSSYFAGNTGELFF.

V is TRBV27 and J is TRBJ2-3; tentatively, D is TRBD2 (5 bases). The CDR3 covers 14 residues. CDR1 MNHEY and CDR2 SMNVEV come from the germline V gene (reference sequence). V gave up 6 bases and J gave up 4 bases, with 14 bases separating them. CDR3 residues: CASSPGLLADTQYF. In DNA, the CDR3 is TGTGCCAGCAGCCCCGGACTCCTAGCAGATACGCAGTATTTT.

This clone was seen a few times. V gene TRBV5-5 combines with J gene TRBJ1-5; no definite D call. V was cut by 0 bases and J by 7 bases, with 11 bases left in between. The CDR3 has 14 residues. CDR1 and CDR2 from the germline V gene are SGHKS and YYEKEE (reference sequence). The chain's CDR3 is CASSLAMREQPQHF. DNA of the CDR3: TGTGCCAGCAGCTTGGCGATGCGCGAGCAGCCCCAGCATTTT.

This chain uses TRBV5-5 with TRBJ2-7; TRBD2 agrees at 9 bases. Germline lookup yields CDR1 SGHKS and CDR2 YYEKEE (reference sequence). The CDR3 extends over 15 amino acids. The V segment lost 5 bases and the J segment 3 bases; nucleotides outside the gene matches: 9. The CDR3 region has the DNA TGTGCCAGCAGATTTAGACTAGCGGAGATCTACGAGCAGTACTTC. It translates to CASRFRLAEIYEQYF. The whole variable domain, filled in from reference TRBV5-5 and TRBJ2-7, reads DAGVTQSPTHLIKTRGQQVTLRCSPISGHKSVSWYQQVLGQGPQFIFQYYEKEERGRGNFPDRFSARQFPNYSSELNVNALLLGDSALYLCASRFRLAEIYEQYFGPGTRLTVT.

The genes are TRBV19 and TRBJ2-3; D not resolved. The CDR3 loop spans 15 amino acids. CDR1 and CDR2 from the germline V gene are LNHDA and SQIVND (reference sequence). V was pared by 5 bases and J by 0 bases, with 12 bases between. The CDR3 protein is CASSVLLGSTDTQYF. For the CDR3, the DNA is TGTGCCAGTAGTGTATTACTGGGCAGCACAGATACGCAGTATTTT.

The chain uses TRBV21-1 and TRBJ2-7; whether TRBD1, the table's D call, matches the DNA was not checked. TRBV21-1 is designated a pseudogene. The CDR3 covers 15 residues. The CDR3 reads CASSAPGQGVYEQYF. The CDR3, as DNA: TGTGCCAGCAGCGCACCGGGACAGGGGGTCTACGAGCAGTACTTC.

The chain employs TRBV9 and TRBJ2-1; 11 positions match TRBD2. The junction had 13 bases not matched to a gene; V was cut back by 4 bases and J by 10 bases. Looked up from germline, CDR1 is SGDLS and CDR2 is YYNGEE. The CDR3 sequence is 16 residues long. CDR3 sequence: CASSPHMTSGKVEQFF. The CDR3 DNA reads TGTGCCAGCAGCCCCCACATGACTAGCGGGAAGGTCGAGCAGTTCTTC.

The chain couples TRBV6-1 to TRBJ2-6; D gene uncertain. V was shortened by 3 bases and J by 0 bases, with 3 bases between the two germline ends. Looked up from germline, CDR1 is MNHNS and CDR2 is SASEGT. This CDR3 is 14 amino acids long. The CDR3 spells CASSDNSGANVLTF. CDR3 sequence (DNA): TGTGCCAGCAGTGACAACTCTGGGGCCAACGTCCTGACTTTC.

The chain is built from TRBV11-2 and TRBJ1-1; unclear D gene. CDR1 and CDR2 (germline): SGHAT, FQNNGV. CDR3 size: 13 residues. The V and J ends lost 7 bases and 7 bases respectively, with 16 bases between them. The CDR3: CASTSNAGGEAFF. DNA of the CDR3: TGTGCCAGCACCTCCAATGCGGGCGGTGAAGCTTTCTTT.

The chain couples TRBV30 to TRBJ2-2; the match to TRBD1 covers 8 bases. CDR1 GTSNPN and CDR2 SVGIG come from the germline V gene (reference sequence). This CDR3 contains 13 residues. The J segment lost 5 bases and the V segment lost 5 bases, leaving 4 bases of the junction unmatched. In nucleotides, the CDR3 is TGTGCCTGGGACAGGGGAAGAACCGGGGAGCTGTTTTTT. Encoded protein: CAWDRGRTGELFF.

The V gene is TRBV19, the J gene TRBJ2-2; TRBD1 matches 8 bases. The CDR3 runs to 15 residues. With 4 bases clipped from V and 4 bases from J, the junction kept 5 bases outside the gene matches. Germline loops: CDR1 LNHDA, CDR2 SQIVND (reference sequence). CDR3 residues: CASSTDRVGTGELFF. The CDR3, as DNA: TGTGCCAGTAGTACGGACAGGGTGGGCACCGGGGAGCTGTTTTTT.

The count of this clone is one. The rearrangement joins TRBV6-5 to TRBJ2-2; D gene uncertain. The J call is uncertain, as TRBJ1-1 better fits the DNA end. The CDR3 has 15 amino acids. Germline CDR1 reads MNHEY; CDR2 reads SVGAGI. CDR3 residues: CASSHGGELNTEAFF. The CDR3 DNA reads TGTGCCAGCAGCCACGGTGGAGAGCTGAACACTGAAGCTTTCTTT.

In this sample, this clone turned up once. J is TRBJ2-5 and V is TRBV5-1; D is perhaps TRBD2 (6 bases). V was trimmed by 0 bases and J by 2 bases, leaving 17 bases between them. CDR1 and CDR2 from the germline V gene are SGHRS and YFSETQ. This CDR3 contains 17 residues. The CDR3 DNA reads as TGCGCCAGCAGCTTGGCCTCACTAGCCCAACTACAAGAGACCCAGTACTTC. It translates to CASSLASLAQLQETQYF.

Turning to this clone: Other DNA variants within this sample encode the same CDR3. The genes are TRBV27 and TRBJ2-7, with 8 bases aligning to TRBD1. The CDR3 is 13 amino acids. The V gene end was trimmed by 9 bases and the J gene end by 1 base; junction bases not matched to a gene: 5. Per the germline V gene, CDR1 is MNHEY and CDR2 is SMNVEV (reference sequence). CDR3 amino acids: CASSRTGSYEQYF. Here the CDR3 DNA reads TGTGCCAGTTCCCGGACAGGGTCCTACGAGCAGTACTTC.

This chain connects TRBV9 to TRBJ2-1; D possibly corresponds to TRBD1 (5 bases). There are 12 residues in the CDR3. Trimming left V 1 base short and J 7 bases short, with 6 bases between. CDR1 SGDLS and CDR2 YYNGEE come from the germline V gene. CDR3 nucleotide sequence: TGTGCCAGCAGCGTAAAGGGGAATGAGCAGTTCTTC. Protein product: CASSVKGNEQFF.

This chain links TRBV9 with TRBJ2-7; weak D call: TRBD2 (6 bases). Between the trimmed V and J ends, which lost 3 bases and 5 bases, there was a span of 18 bases. The length of the CDR3 is 15 residues. Germline V CDR1 and CDR2: SGDLS, YYNGEE. CDR3 protein: CASSGTGTSPDEQYF. The CDR3 nucleotides read TGTGCCAGCAGCGGCACCGGGACTTCTCCTGACGAGCAGTACTTC.

In DNA form, the CDR3 reads TGTGCCAGCAGCCGCGGCGGGCTATCTGGGGCCAACGTCCTGACTTTC. It translates to CASSRGGLSGANVLTF. V usage is TRBV7-3 and J usage is TRBJ2-6; a possible D gene is TRBD2 (5 bases). The germline V gene encodes CDR1 SGHTA and CDR2 FQGTGA. The CDR3 consists of 16 residues. V was pared by 5 bases and J by 1 base, with 12 bases between.

V and J are TRBV4-1 and TRBJ1-1; TRBD1 matches at 7 bases. J lost 1 base, V lost 4 bases, and 12 bases had no gene match. Germline V gene lookup returns CDR1 MGHRA and CDR2 YSYEKL. The CDR3 is 17 residues long. The CDR3 bases are TGCGCCAGCAGCCCGACAGGGAAATTAATCTGGAACACTGAAGCTTTCTTT. Translation gives CASSPTGKLIWNTEAFF.

The chain links TRBV7-9 to TRBJ2-7, with unresolved D. The length of the CDR3 is 15 residues. The germline CDR1 and CDR2 sequences are SEHNR and FQNEAQ (reference sequence). Trimming stripped 4 bases from V and 2 bases from J, with 15 bases between. CDR3 DNA: TGTGCCAGCAGCTCCCCAGCGTCAGCGACCTACGAGCAGTACTTC. Translation: CASSSPASATYEQYF.

The CDR3 nucleotides read TGTGCCAGTAGACAGGGTTGGAATGAGCAGTTCTTC. This encodes CASRQGWNEQFF. The chain joins TRBV19 to TRBJ2-1, with a tentative D call TRBD1 (6 bases). The CDR3 runs to 12 residues. The germline gives CDR1 LNHDA, CDR2 SQIVND (reference sequence). Trimming removed 6 bases from V and 7 bases from J, with 10 bases in between.

This clone was seen more than once but under ten times. This chain links TRBV20-1 with TRBJ1-4; D is undetermined. The CDR3 extends over 11 amino acids. CDR1 is DFQATT and CDR2 is SNEGSKA in the germline V gene (reference sequence). V lost 4 bases to trimming and J lost 7 bases, with 7 bases between them. The CDR3 region has the DNA TGCAGTGCTACCGGGTTTGAAAAACTGTTTTTT. Translation gives CSATGFEKLFF.